The source of this T cell receptor (beta chain) is a study of blood T cell repertoires in COVID-19. V lost 4 bases and J lost 3, with 16 bases in between. Germline V gene sequence: CDR1 MDHEN, CDR2 SYDVKM. The length of the CDR3 is 15 residues. This clone was counted a single time. TCRdb's copy holds only in-frame clones and misses some; the assay was immunoSEQ multiplex PCR. Counted here are around 200,000 clones, approximately 81% occurring once; the ten biggest clones make up around 19%. Sequenced material: PBMCs or T cells enriched from blood (not recorded which). This clonotype originated in a man aged 35-49 years who had recovered from COVID-19. The chain is built from TRBV28 and TRBJ2-7, with a weak D call TRBD2 (6 bases). This CDR3 reads CASSSPGEVLYEQYF. DNA for the CDR3: TGTGCCAGCAGTTCTCCGGGGGAGGTCCTCTACGAGCAGTACTTC.